The next 18 T cell receptor beta chains were all read from a single sample in a study of T-cell reconstitution after alpha-beta-depleted transplantation in children. Molecular barcoding with unique molecular identifiers was used for the TCRbeta library. TCRdb independently ran MiXCR on the PCR reads; one entry per CDR3 protein. The sample lists hundreds of thousands of distinct CDR3 sequences; 13% were seen once. The sample was PBMCs, taken before TCRalphabeta/CD19-depleted stem cell transplant. These receptors originate from a girl aged 2-10 years with congenital amegakaryocytic thrombocytopenia, due to receive a stem cell transplant.

This clonotype was recorded a few times. CDR3 sequence: CASSLAGPSHEQYF. The CDR3 bases are TGTGCCAGCAGCTTAGCCGGACCTAGCCACGAGCAGTACTTC. The V call is TRBV7-9, the J call TRBJ2-7, with a tentative D call TRBD2 (5 bases). V was shortened by 0 bases and J by 5 bases, with 11 bases between the two germline ends. Germline CDR1 SEHNR, CDR2 FQNEAQ (reference sequence). The CDR3 covers 14 residues.

For this clonotype: A junction end diverges from the germline sequence, so it may reflect a read error. The chain carries TRBV12-3 or TRBV12-4 and TRBJ2-5, with TRBD2 matching 7 bases. The CDR3 runs to 17 residues. The chain's CDR3 is CAISRAGERRSEETQYF. Here the CDR3 DNA reads TGTGCCATCAGTCGGGCGGGAGAGCGTCGTTCGGAAGAGACCCAGTACTTC.

The V gene is TRBV20-1, the J gene TRBJ1-5; no clear D gene. Trimming left V 6 bases short and J 0 bases short, with 12 bases between. The CDR3 is 14 amino acids. CDR1 and CDR2 (germline): DFQATT, SNEGSKA (reference sequence). This CDR3 is CSAKAQLSNQPQHF. The DNA of the CDR3 is TGCAGTGCAAAAGCCCAACTTAGCAATCAGCCCCAGCATTTT.

This clonotype was recorded many times. The V call is TRBV5-1, the J call TRBJ1-2, with D perhaps matching TRBD1 (6 bases). The CDR3 is 14 residues long. Looked up from germline, CDR1 is SGHRS and CDR2 is YFSETQ. V lost 1 base and J lost 2, with 9 bases in between. The CDR3 region has the DNA TGCGCCAGCAGCTTGACCACAGGGAACTATGGCTACACCTTC. Amino acid sequence: CASSLTTGNYGYTF.

V gene TRBV5-1 combines with J gene TRBJ1-5; D gene ambiguous. The ends were cut back, 0 bases at V and 2 bases at J, with 9 bases in the middle. The CDR3 is 15 residues long. Germline V gene sequence: CDR1 SGHRS, CDR2 YFSETQ. The CDR3 bases are TGCGCCAGCAGCTTGGACCCGGCAGGCAATCAGCCCCAGCATTTT. It encodes CASSLDPAGNQPQHF.

CDR3 amino acids: CASSQKQREQETQYF. The CDR3 region has the DNA TGTGCCAGCAGTCAAAAACAGCGGGAACAAGAGACCCAGTACTTC. The J gene is TRBJ2-5, the V gene TRBV6-1; TRBD2 matches 7 bases. Germline V gene lookup returns CDR1 MNHNS and CDR2 SASEGT. V lost 5 bases and J lost 2; bases outside the gene matches: 8. The CDR3 totals 15 residues.

This clonotype occurred many times. J is TRBJ2-7 and V is TRBV3-1; a possible D gene is TRBD2 (5 bases). The CDR3 sequence is 13 residues long. The germline CDR1 and CDR2 sequences are LGHDT and YNNKEL (reference sequence). V lost 4 bases to trimming and J lost 3 bases, with 10 bases between them. Here the CDR3 reads CASSLDFDYEQYF. In DNA form, the CDR3 reads TGTGCCAGCAGCCTGGACTTTGACTACGAGCAGTACTTC.

About this clonotype: This may be a read error: a much more frequent sequence differs by one nucleotide. The chain joins TRBV27 to TRBJ2-2; D might be TRBD2 (5 bases). The CDR3 runs to 13 residues. From germline, CDR1 is MNHEY and CDR2 SMNVEV (reference sequence). The CDR3 region has the DNA TGTGCCCGAAGGCCAGTCAACACCGGGGAGCTGATTTTT. Translating gives CARRPVNTGELIF.

This clonotype was seen only a few times. V is TRBV4-1 and J is TRBJ2-1; D might be TRBD2 (6 bases). Germline V CDR1 and CDR2: MGHRA, YSYEKL. The CDR3 totals 18 residues. V lost 1 base and J lost 0, with 16 bases in between. CDR3 bases: TGCGCCAGCAGCCAAGTGAAGCGACTAGGGAGCTCCTACAATGAGCAGTTCTTC. As protein: CASSQVKRLGSSYNEQFF.

This clonotype showed up just a few times. The chain joins TRBV19 to TRBJ2-1; 11 bases map to TRBD1. This CDR3 is built from 15 residues. Per germline, CDR1 LNHDA and CDR2 SQIVND (reference sequence). Unmatched junction bases numbered 9, after V lost 4 bases and J lost 10 bases. Here the CDR3 reads CASSNRDRGFLEQFF. CDR3 DNA: TGTGCCAGTAGTAACCGGGACAGGGGGTTTCTAGAGCAGTTCTTC.

This clonotype was counted a few times. This chain links TRBV12-3 or TRBV12-4 with TRBJ2-3; D unclear. This CDR3 is built from 10 residues. V lost 7 bases and J 9 bases, leaving 8 bases between the germline ends. The chain's CDR3 is CASMSRTQYF. The CDR3, as DNA: TGTGCCAGCATGAGTCGAACGCAGTATTTT.

This chain links TRBV12-3 or TRBV12-4 with TRBJ2-5; 10 nucleotides line up with TRBD1. The ends lost 11 bases at V and 3 bases at J; junction bases unmatched: 18. This CDR3 spans 17 amino acids. CDR3 residues: CAFCSAIRDRGEETQYF. For the CDR3, the DNA is TGTGCCTTCTGCTCGGCGATCCGGGACAGGGGAGAAGAGACCCAGTACTTC.

The chain couples TRBV25-1 to TRBJ2-1, with 10 bases identical to TRBD2. V lost 4 bases, J lost 0 bases, and 9 bases stayed unmatched. The CDR3 runs to 18 residues. Germline CDR1 and CDR2: MGHDK and SYGVNS. CDR3 protein: CASSGASGSPSSYNEQFF. The CDR3 nucleotides are TGTGCCAGCAGTGGAGCTAGCGGGAGTCCGAGCTCCTACAATGAGCAGTTCTTC. The complete variable domain, with remaining parts taken from reference TRBV25-1 and TRBJ2-1, reads EADIYQTPRYLVIGTGKKITLECSQTMGHDKMYWYQQDPGMELHLIHYSYGVNSTEKGDLSSESTVSRIRTEHFPLTLESARPSHTSQYLCASSGASGSPSSYNEQFFGPGTRLTVL.

In this sample, this clonotype turned up many times. This rearrangement joins TRBV20-1 to TRBJ2-1; the D is unclear. In germline, CDR1 is DFQATT, CDR2 SNEGSKA (reference sequence). Trimming cost V 3 bases and J 4 bases, with 13 bases left between them. This CDR3 has 14 amino acids. CDR3 bases: TGCAGTGCTAGGGCTCTAGAGTCTTACAATGAGCAGTTCTTC. Protein sequence: CSARALESYNEQFF.

This clonotype was counted only a few times. This rearrangement joins TRBV30 to TRBJ2-1; D is unclear. The CDR3 runs 14 residues. V gave up 0 bases and J gave up 7 bases, with 13 bases separating them. Germline CDR1 is GTSNPN and CDR2 is SVGIG (reference sequence). CDR3 DNA sequence: TGTGCCTGGAGTGTACGAGTCCTTGGGAATGAGCAGTTCTTC. Encoded protein: CAWSVRVLGNEQFF.

Many counts were recorded for this clonotype. This chain links TRBV6-5 with TRBJ1-2, with TRBD1 identical over 7 bases. Germline V gene data show CDR1 as MNHEY and CDR2 as SVGAGI. The length of the CDR3 is 13 residues. V was pared by 2 bases and J by 6 bases, with 3 bases of the junction left unmatched. The CDR3 sequence is CASSYDRVDGYTF. CDR3 bases: TGTGCCAGCAGTTACGACAGGGTGGATGGCTACACCTTC.

Ten or more counts support this clonotype. The J gene is TRBJ1-1, the V gene TRBV12-3 or TRBV12-4; D not certain. Deletions cut 5 bases from V and 1 base from J, with 14 bases between. The CDR3 is 15 residues long. CDR3 DNA: TGTGCCAGCAGTAATGTAAAGGGTGGGAACACTGAAGCTTTCTTT. Its protein is CASSNVKGGNTEAFF.

A remark on this clonotype: A read error is possible here, since a much larger clone lies one base away. The rearrangement uses TRBV5-1 and TRBJ1-5, with D possibly TRBD1 on 5 matching bases. CDR1 and CDR2 from the germline V gene are SGHRS and YFSETQ. The CDR3 has 15 amino acids. CDR3 sequence reads: CPTWGSAYSNQPLHF. The CDR3 DNA reads TGCCCCACCTGGGGGTCGGCATATAGCAATCAGCCCCTGCATTTT. The variable domain in full, with the rest retrieved from reference TRBV5-1 and TRBJ1-5, is KAGVTQTPRYLIKTRGQQVTLSCSPISGHRSVSWYQQTPGQGLQFLFEYFSETQRNKGNFPGRFSGRQFSNSRSEMNVSTLELGDSALYLCPTWGSAYSNQPLHFGDGTRLSIL.